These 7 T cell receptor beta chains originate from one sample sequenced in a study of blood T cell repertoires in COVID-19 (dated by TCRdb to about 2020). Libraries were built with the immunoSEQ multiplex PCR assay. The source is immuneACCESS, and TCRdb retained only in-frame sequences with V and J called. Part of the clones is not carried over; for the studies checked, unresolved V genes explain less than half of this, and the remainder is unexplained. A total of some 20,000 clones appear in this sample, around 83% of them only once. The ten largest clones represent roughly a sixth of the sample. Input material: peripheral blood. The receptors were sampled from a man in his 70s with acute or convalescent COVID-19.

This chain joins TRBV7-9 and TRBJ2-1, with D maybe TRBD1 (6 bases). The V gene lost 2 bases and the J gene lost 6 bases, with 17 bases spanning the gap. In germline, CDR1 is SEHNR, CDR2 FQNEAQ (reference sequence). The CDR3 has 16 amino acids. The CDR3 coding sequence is TGTGCCAGCAGCTTATACGGGAACAGGGTGGGCAATGAGCAGTTCTTC. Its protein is CASSLYGNRVGNEQFF.

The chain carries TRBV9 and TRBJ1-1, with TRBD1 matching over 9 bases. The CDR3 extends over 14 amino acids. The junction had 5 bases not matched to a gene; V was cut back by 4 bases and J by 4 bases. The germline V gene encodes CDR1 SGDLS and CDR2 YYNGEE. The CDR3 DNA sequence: TGTGCCAGCAGCCCCTCGGGACAGGGCACTGAAGCTTTCTTT. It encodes CASSPSGQGTEAFF.

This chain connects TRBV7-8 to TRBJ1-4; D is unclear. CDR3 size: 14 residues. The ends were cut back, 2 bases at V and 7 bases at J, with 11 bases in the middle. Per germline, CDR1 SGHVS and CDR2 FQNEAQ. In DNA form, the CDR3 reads TGTGCCAGCAGCTTACTATCCGGGAGTGAAAAACTGTTTTTT. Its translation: CASSLLSGSEKLFF. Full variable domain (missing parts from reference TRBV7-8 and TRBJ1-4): GAGVSQSPRYKVAKRGQDVALRCDPISGHVSLFWYQQALGQGPEFLTYFQNEAQLDKSGLPSDRFFAERPEGSVSTLKIQRTQQEDSAVYLCASSLLSGSEKLFFGSGTQLSVL.

The CDR3 DNA follows: TGTGCCAGCAGTGAAGCTCGGGGAACTGAAGCTTTCTTT. Its translation: CASSEARGTEAFF. V usage is TRBV6-1 and J usage is TRBJ1-1; D is unresolved. V shed 0 bases and J shed 5 bases, with 7 bases lying between them. Germline-derived CDR1 and CDR2 are MNHNS and SASEGT. There are 13 residues in the CDR3.

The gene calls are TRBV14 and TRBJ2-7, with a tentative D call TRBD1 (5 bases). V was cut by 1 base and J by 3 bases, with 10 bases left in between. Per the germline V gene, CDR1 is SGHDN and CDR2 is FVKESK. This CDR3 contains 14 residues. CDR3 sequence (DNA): TGTGCCAGCAGCCAAGGAGCCAGGGTCTACGAGCAGTACTTC. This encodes CASSQGARVYEQYF. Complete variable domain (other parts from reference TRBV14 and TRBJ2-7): EAGVTQFPSHSVIEKGQTVTLRCDPISGHDNLYWYRRVMGKEIKFLLHFVKESKQDESGMPNNRFLAERTGGTYSTLKVQPAELEDSGVYFCASSQGARVYEQYFGPGTRLTVT.

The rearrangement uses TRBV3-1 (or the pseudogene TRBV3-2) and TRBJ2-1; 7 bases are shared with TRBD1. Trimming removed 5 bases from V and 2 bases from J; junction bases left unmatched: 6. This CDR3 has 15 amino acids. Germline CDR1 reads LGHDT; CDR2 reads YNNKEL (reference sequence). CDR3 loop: CASSVSGQPYNEQFF. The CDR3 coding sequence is TGTGCCAGCAGCGTCTCGGGACAGCCCTACAATGAGCAGTTCTTC.

The CDR3 bases are TGTGCCAGCAGCTTAGACGGTATCGGGGAGCTGTTTTTT. This translates into CASSLDGIGELFF. The chain carries TRBV11-3 and TRBJ2-2; no definite D call. Germline V gene data show CDR1 as SGHNT and CDR2 as YENEEA. V was clipped by 0 bases and J by 7 bases, with 6 bases between them. This CDR3 has 13 amino acids. Complete variable domain (other parts from reference TRBV11-3 and TRBJ2-2): EAGVVQSPRYKIIEKKQPVAFWCNPISGHNTLYWYLQNLGQGPELLIRYENEEAVDDSQLPKDRFSAERLKGVDSTLKIQPAELGDSAVYLCASSLDGIGELFFGEGSRLTVL.